The 8 T cell receptor beta chains reported below all come from one sample, sequenced in a study of shared clonotypes between healthy human individuals (TCRdb year 2020). Libraries came from the immunoSEQ multiplex PCR assay. What TCRdb holds here is the immuneACCESS table cut down to in-frame rearrangements. Part of the clones is not present; checked against another copy, under half of the missing clones reflect an unresolved V gene, and the others are unexplained. The sample has 300,000 to 400,000 clones on record, more than 60% of them singletons. The ten top clones hold 8.5% to 12% of the sample. The specimen was memory CD4+ T cells sorted from blood. Explained via the paper, the cell subset or site label denotes: CD45RA-negative fraction. Source of these receptors: a man aged 25 to 40 in good health.

V and J are TRBV11-1 and TRBJ1-1, with 9 bases lining up with TRBD1. Trimming removed 3 bases from V and 3 bases from J; junction bases left unmatched: 5. The V gene's germline CDR1 is SGHAT and CDR2 FQDESV (reference sequence). CDR3 length equals 15 residues. CDR3 in DNA: TGTGCCAGCAGCTTCACAGGGGGCGGGTACACTGAAGCTTTCTTT. The encoded protein is CASSFTGGGYTEAFF.

V and J are TRBV7-2 and TRBJ1-5; perhaps TRBD1 as D (6 bases). CDR1 and CDR2 (germline): SGHTA, FQGNSA. Between the trimmed V and J ends, which lost 4 bases and 15 bases, there was a span of 16 bases. The CDR3 totals 12 residues. In DNA, the CDR3 is TGTGCCAGCAGCTCCGTGGGGACACACTGGCATTTT. It encodes CASSSVGTHWHF.

J is TRBJ2-1 and V is TRBV5-1; D is uncertain. The V gene's germline CDR1 is SGHRS and CDR2 YFSETQ. The germline V and J ends were trimmed by 2 bases and 9 bases, with 15 bases remaining between them. CDR3 size: 14 residues. CDR3 region: CASSFIPKTGEQFF. The DNA for the CDR3 is TGCGCCAGCAGCTTTATACCTAAAACCGGTGAGCAGTTCTTC. The variable domain in full, with the rest retrieved from reference TRBV5-1 and TRBJ2-1, is KAGVTQTPRYLIKTRGQQVTLSCSPISGHRSVSWYQQTPGQGLQFLFEYFSETQRNKGNFPGRFSGRQFSNSRSEMNVSTLELGDSALYLCASSFIPKTGEQFFGPGTRLTVL.

The sample holds a few counts of this clone. This sequence joins TRBV6-1 and TRBJ1-5, with D possibly being TRBD1 (5 bases). This CDR3 region has 14 residues. V was shortened by 6 bases and J by 6 bases, with 15 bases between the two germline ends. Germline CDR1 and CDR2: MNHNS and SASEGT. The CDR3 nucleotides read TGTGCCAGCAGGGGGCGGCGTGCAGGTCAGCCCCAGCATTTT. Encoded protein: CASRGRRAGQPQHF.

Points on this clone: It may be a read error: a sequence one base away is much more abundant. The chain is built from TRBV9 and TRBJ2-3; 14 bases line up with TRBD2. The CDR3 is made up of 18 amino acids. Trimming removed 4 bases from V and 3 bases from J; junction bases left unmatched: 10. Germline V lookup: CDR1 SGDLS, CDR2 YYNGEE. The CDR3 loop is CASSPRLAGGPRTDTQYF. CDR3 DNA sequence: TGTGCCAGCAGCCCCCGACTAGCGGGAGGGCCTCGTACAGATACGCAGTATTTT.

The V gene is TRBV10-1, the J gene TRBJ2-7; maybe TRBD1 (6 bases). Trimming removed 0 bases at V and 6 bases at J, with 15 bases between. Per germline, CDR1 WNHNN and CDR2 SYGVQD (reference sequence). CDR3 size: 15 residues. CDR3: CASSESGAGWFEQYF. The CDR3 DNA reads TGCGCCAGCAGTGAGTCGGGGGCAGGATGGTTCGAGCAGTACTTC.

The rearrangement links TRBV5-5 to TRBJ2-3, with a weak D call TRBD1 (6 bases). CDR1 is SGHKS and CDR2 is YYEKEE in the germline V gene (reference sequence). Between the trimmed V and J ends, which lost 0 bases and 3 bases, there was a span of 11 bases. CDR3 size: 15 residues. The CDR3 is CASSLDGGRTDTQYF. CDR3 bases: TGTGCCAGCAGCTTGGATGGGGGCCGAACAGATACGCAGTATTTT.

The chain is built from TRBV19 and TRBJ2-1; D may be TRBD2 (5 bases). The CDR3 runs to 16 residues. Per the germline V gene, CDR1 is LNHDA and CDR2 is SQIVND (reference sequence). The V end was cut by 5 bases, the J end by 1 base, with 15 bases between. The CDR3 loop reads CASSQTTSGSYNEQFF. The CDR3 DNA reads as TGTGCCAGTAGTCAAACGACTTCGGGGTCCTACAATGAGCAGTTCTTC.